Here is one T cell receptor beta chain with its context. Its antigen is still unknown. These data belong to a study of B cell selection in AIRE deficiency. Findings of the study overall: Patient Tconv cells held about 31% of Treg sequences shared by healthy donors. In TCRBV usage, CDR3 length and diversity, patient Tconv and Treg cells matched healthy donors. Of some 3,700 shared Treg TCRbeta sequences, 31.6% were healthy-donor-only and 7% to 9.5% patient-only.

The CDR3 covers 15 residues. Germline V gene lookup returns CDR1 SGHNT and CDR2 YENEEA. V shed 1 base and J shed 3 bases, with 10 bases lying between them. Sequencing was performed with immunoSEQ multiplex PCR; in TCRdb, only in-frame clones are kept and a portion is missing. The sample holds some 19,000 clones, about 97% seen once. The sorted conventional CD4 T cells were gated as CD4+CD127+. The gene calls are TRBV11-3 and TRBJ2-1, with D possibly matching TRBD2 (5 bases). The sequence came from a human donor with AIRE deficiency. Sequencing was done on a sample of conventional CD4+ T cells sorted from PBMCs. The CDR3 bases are TGTGCCAGCAGCTTAGGGAGCGGCCTCTACAATGAGCAGTTCTTC. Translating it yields CASSLGSGLYNEQFF.